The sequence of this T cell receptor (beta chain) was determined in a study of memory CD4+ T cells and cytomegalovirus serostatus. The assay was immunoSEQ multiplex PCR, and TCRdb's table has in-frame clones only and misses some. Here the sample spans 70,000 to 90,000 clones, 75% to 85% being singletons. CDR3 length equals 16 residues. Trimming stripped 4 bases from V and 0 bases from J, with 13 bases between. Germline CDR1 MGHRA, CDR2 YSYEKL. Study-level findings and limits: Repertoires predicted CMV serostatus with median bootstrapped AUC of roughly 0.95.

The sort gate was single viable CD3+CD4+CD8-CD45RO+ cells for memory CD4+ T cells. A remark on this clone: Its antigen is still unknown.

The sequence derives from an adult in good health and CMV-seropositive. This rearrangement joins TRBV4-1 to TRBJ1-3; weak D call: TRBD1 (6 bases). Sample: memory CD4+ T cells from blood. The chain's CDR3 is CASSLHRESSGNTIYF. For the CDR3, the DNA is TGCGCCAGCAGCCTACACAGGGAAAGCTCTGGAAACACCATATATTTT.